This T cell receptor beta chain was captured in a study of control samples from healthy donors and cancer patients. The germline gives CDR1 MNHEY, CDR2 SVGAGI. There are 11 residues in the CDR3. Trimming removed 4 bases at V and 8 bases at J, with 3 bases between. Assay used: immunoSEQ multiplex PCR; TCRdb lists only in-frame clones, some missing. The sample lists around 30,000 clones; about 93% were seen once. Sequencing used PBMCs. The V call is TRBV6-5, the J call TRBJ1-6; D unclear. This TCR was sampled from a man aged 35 to 55 with colorectal cancer. The CDR3 sequence is CASSSYSPLHF. DNA for the CDR3: TGTGCCAGCAGTTCCTATTCACCCCTCCACTTT.